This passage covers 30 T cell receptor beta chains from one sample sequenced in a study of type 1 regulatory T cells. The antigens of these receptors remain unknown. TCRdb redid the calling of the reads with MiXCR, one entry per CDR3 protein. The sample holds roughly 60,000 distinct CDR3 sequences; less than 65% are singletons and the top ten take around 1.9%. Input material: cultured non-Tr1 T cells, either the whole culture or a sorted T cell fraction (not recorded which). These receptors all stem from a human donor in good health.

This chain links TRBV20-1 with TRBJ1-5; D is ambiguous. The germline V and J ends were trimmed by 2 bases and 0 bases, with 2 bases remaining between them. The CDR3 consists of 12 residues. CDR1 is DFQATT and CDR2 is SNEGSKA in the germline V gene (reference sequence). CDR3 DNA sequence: TGCAGTGCTAGATCTAGCAATCAGCCCCAGCATTTT. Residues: CSARSSNQPQHF.

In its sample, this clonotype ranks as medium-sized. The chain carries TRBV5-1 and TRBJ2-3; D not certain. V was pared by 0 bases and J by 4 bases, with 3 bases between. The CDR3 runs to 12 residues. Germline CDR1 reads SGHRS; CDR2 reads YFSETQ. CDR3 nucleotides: TGCGCCAGCAGCTTGGGGGCAGATACGCAGTATTTT. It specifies CASSLGADTQYF.

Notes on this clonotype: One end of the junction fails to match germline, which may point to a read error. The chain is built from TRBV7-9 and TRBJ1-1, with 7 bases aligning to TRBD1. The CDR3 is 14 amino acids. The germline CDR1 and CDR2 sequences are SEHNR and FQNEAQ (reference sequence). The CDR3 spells CASSLEDRVADAFF. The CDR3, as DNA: TGTGCCAGCAGCCTAGAAGACAGGGTAGCTGATGCTTTCTTT.

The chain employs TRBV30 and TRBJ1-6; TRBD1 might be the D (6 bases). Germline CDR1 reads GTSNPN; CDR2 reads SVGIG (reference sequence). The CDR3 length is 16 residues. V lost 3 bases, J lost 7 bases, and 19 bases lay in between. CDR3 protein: CAWRGIGGAGNSPLHF. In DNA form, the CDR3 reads TGTGCCTGGAGGGGAATCGGGGGCGCGGGGAATTCACCCCTCCACTTT.

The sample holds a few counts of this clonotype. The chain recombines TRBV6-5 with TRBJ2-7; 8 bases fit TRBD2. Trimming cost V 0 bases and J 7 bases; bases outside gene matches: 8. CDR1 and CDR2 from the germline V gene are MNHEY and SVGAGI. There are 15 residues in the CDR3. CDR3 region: CASSYSGLADWEQYF. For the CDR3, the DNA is TGTGCCAGCAGTTACTCAGGACTAGCCGATTGGGAGCAGTACTTC.

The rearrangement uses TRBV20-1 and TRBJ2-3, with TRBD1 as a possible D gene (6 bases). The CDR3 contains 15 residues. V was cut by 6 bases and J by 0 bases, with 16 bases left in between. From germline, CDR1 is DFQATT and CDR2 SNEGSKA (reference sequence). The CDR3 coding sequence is TGCAGTGCAAAAGCTAGGGACAAAAGCACAGATACGCAGTATTTT. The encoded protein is CSAKARDKSTDTQYF.

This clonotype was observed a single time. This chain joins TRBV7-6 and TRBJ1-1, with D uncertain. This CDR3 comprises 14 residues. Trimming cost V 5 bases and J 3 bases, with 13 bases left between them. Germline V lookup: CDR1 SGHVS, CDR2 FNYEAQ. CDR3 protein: CASSPPLLDTEAFF. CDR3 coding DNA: TGTGCCAGCAGCCCGCCCTTGCTGGACACTGAAGCTTTCTTT.

CDR3 nucleotides: TGCGCCAGCAGACATACTACCTCTGGAAACACCATATATTTT. This codes for CASRHTTSGNTIYF. V is TRBV5-1 and J is TRBJ1-3; D not resolved. The V end was cut by 5 bases, the J end by 0 bases, with 9 bases between. The CDR3 totals 14 residues. The germline V gene encodes CDR1 SGHRS and CDR2 YFSETQ.

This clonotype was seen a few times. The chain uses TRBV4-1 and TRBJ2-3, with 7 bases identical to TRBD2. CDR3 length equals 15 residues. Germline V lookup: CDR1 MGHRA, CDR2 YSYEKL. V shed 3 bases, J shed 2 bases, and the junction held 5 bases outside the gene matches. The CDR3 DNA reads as TGCGCCAGCAGCCAGGGGGACTACTTCACAGATACGCAGTATTTT. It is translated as CASSQGDYFTDTQYF.

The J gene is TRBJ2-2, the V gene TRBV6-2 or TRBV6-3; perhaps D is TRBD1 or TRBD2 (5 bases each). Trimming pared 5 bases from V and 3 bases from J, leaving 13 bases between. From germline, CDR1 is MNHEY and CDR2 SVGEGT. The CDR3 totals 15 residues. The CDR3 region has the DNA TGTGCCAGCAGTCGATGGGACCTATACACCGGGGAGCTGTTTTTT. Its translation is CASSRWDLYTGELFF.

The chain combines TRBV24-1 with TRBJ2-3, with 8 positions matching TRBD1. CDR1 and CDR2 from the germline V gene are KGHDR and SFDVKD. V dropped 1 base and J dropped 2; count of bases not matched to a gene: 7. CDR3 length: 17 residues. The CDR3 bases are TGTGCCACCAGTGATTTCAAAAAGACAGGGGTCACAGATACGCAGTATTTT. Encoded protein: CATSDFKKTGVTDTQYF.

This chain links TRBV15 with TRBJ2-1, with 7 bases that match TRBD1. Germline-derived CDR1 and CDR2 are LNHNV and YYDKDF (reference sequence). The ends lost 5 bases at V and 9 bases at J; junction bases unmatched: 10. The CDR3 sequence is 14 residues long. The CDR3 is CATSRDSVSSEQFF. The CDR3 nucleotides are TGTGCCACCAGCCGGGACAGCGTAAGTAGTGAGCAGTTCTTC.

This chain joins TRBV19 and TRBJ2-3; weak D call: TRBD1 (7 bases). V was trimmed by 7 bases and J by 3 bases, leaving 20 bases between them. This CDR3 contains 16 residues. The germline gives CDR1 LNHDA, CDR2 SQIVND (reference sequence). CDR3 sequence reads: CASTYGIQGGTDTQYF. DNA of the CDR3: TGTGCCAGTACCTATGGCATCCAGGGGGGTACAGATACGCAGTATTTT.

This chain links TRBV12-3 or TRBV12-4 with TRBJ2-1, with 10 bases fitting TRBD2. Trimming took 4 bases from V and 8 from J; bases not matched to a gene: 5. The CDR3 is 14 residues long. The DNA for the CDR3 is TGTGCCAGCAGTTCTAGCGGGGGCCCTGATGAGCAGTTCTTC. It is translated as CASSSSGGPDEQFF.

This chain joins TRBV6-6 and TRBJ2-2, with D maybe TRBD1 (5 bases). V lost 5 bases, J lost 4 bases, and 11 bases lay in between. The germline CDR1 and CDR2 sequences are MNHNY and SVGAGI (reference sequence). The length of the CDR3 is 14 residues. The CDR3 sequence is CASSALTGTGELFF. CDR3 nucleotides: TGTGCCAGCAGTGCCCTCACAGGCACCGGGGAGCTGTTTTTT.

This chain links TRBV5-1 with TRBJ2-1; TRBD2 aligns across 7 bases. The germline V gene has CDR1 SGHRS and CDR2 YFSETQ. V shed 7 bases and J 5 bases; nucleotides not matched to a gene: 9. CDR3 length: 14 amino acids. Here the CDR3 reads CASASSGEHNEQFF. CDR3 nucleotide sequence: TGCGCCAGCGCTTCTAGCGGAGAACACAATGAGCAGTTCTTC.

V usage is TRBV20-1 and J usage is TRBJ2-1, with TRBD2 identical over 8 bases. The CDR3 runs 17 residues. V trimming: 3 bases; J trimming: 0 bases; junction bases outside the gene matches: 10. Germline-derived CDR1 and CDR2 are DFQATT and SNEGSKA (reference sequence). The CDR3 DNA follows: TGCAGTGCTAGCGCCGAACTAGCGGCTCGCTCCTACAATGAGCAGTTCTTC. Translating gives CSASAELAARSYNEQFF.

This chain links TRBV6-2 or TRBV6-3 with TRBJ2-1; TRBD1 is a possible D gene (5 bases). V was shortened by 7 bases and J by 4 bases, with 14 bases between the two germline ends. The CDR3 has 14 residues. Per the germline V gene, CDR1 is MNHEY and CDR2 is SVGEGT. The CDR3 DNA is TGTGCCAGCATGGGTCAGGGATTATACAATGAGCAGTTCTTC. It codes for CASMGQGLYNEQFF.

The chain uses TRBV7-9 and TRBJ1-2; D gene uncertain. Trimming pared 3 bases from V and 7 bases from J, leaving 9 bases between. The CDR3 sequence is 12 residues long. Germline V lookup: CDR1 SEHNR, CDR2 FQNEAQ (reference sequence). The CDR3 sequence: CASSFEGGGYTF. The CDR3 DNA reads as TGTGCCAGCAGCTTCGAGGGAGGTGGCTACACCTTC.

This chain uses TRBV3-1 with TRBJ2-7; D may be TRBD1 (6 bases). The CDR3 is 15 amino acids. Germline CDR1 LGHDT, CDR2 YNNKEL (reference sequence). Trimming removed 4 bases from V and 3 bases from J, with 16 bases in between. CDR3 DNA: TGTGCCAGCAGCCTACCGGGACATAAAATCTACGAGCAGTACTTC. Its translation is CASSLPGHKIYEQYF.

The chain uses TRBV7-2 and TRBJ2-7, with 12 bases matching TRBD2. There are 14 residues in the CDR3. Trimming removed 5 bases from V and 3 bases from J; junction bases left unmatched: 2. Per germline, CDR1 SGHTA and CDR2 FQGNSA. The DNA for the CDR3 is TGTGCCAGCAGCCCTAGCGGGAGGGTCTACGAGCAGTACTTC. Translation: CASSPSGRVYEQYF.

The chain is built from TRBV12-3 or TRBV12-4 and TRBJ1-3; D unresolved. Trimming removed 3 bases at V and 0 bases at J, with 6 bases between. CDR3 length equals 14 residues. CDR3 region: CASSFTGSGNTIYF. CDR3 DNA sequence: TGTGCCAGCAGTTTTACGGGCTCTGGAAACACCATATATTTT.

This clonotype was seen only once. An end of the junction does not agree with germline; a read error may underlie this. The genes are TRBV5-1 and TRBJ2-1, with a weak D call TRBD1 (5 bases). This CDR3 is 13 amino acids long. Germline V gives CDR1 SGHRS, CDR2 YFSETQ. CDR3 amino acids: CTSSLWGDNEQFF. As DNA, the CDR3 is TGCACCAGCAGCTTGTGGGGCGACAATGAGCAGTTCTTC.

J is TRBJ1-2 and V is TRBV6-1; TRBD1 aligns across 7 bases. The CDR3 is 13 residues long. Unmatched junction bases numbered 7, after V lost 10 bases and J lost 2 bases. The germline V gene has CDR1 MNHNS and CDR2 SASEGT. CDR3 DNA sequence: TGTGCCACAACGGGACAGCTAAACTATGGCTACACCTTC. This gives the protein CATTGQLNYGYTF.

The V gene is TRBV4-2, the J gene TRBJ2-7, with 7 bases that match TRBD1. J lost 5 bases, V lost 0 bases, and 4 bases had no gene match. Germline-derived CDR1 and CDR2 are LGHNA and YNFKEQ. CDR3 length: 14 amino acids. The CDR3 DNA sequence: TGTGCCAGCAGCCAAGACAGGGGGTCCAACGAGCAGTACTTC. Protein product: CASSQDRGSNEQYF.

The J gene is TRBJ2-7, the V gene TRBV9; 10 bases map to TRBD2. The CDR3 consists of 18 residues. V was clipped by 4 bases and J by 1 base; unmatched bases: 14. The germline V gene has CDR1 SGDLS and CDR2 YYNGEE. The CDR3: CASSFQPSGRGGSYEQYF. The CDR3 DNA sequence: TGTGCCAGCAGCTTCCAGCCTAGCGGGAGAGGTGGGTCCTACGAGCAGTACTTC.

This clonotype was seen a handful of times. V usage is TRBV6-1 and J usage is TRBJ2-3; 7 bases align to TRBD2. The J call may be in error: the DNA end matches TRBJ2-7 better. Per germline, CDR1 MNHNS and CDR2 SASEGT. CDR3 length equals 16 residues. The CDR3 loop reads CASSAPEAGRAYEQYF. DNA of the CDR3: TGTGCCAGCAGTGCCCCAGAGGCGGGGAGGGCCTACGAGCAGTACTTC.

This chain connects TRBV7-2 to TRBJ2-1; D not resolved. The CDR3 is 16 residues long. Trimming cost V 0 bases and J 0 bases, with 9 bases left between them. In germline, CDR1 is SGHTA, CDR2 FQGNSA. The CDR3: CASSLAFPSSYNEQFF. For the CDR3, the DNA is TGTGCCAGCAGCTTAGCGTTCCCCAGCTCCTACAATGAGCAGTTCTTC. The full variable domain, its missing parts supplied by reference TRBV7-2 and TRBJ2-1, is GAGVSQSPSNKVTEKGKDVELRCDPISGHTALYWYRQSLGQGLEFLIYFQGNSAPDKSGLPSDRFSAERTGGSVSTLTIQRTQQEDSAVYLCASSLAFPSSYNEQFFGPGTRLTVL.

The DNA for the CDR3 is TGCAGTATCGGGACTACCTACGAGCAGTACTTC. Its protein product is CSIGTTYEQYF. The chain has TRBV20-1 and TRBJ2-7; TRBD2 matches 7 bases. The V and J ends lost 8 bases and 2 bases, in that order; junction bases with no gene match: 3. In germline, CDR1 is DFQATT, CDR2 SNEGSKA (reference sequence). CDR3 size: 11 residues.

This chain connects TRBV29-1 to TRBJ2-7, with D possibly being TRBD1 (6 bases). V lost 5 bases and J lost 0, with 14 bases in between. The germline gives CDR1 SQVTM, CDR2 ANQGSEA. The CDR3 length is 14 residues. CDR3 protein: CSVLKNRASYEQYF. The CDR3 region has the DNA TGCAGCGTTTTAAAGAACAGGGCCTCCTACGAGCAGTACTTC.